Listed below are T cell receptor beta chains from one sample, sequenced in a study of blood T cell repertoires in COVID-19. Here immunoSEQ multiplex PCR was the method, and the copy in TCRdb shows in-frame clones only, minus some. The sample shows some 110,000 clones, roughly four fifths of them seen only once. Sequencing used peripheral blood. The receptors derive from a woman in her 70s with acute or convalescent COVID-19. CDR3s include the opening cysteine and the closing phenylalanine or tryptophan. The D gene is left open where the match is weak. Not every row has a clone size; where given, it reads once, few, many or a size class.

CASSYSIGTGGYTF	TGTGCCAGCAGTTACTCGATCGGGACAGGAGGCTACACCTTC	TRBD1	NA	TRBJ1-2	TRBV6-2/TRBV6-3
CASSLWRGGTEAFF	TGTGCCAGCAGTTTATGGAGGGGGGGCACTGAAGCTTTCTTT	NA	NA	TRBJ1-1	TRBV27
CASKRWQVLSEQYF	TGCGCCAGCAAACGATGGCAGGTTTTGTCCGAGCAGTACTTC	NA	NA	TRBJ2-7	TRBV10-2
CASSLLSGDNEKLFF	TGTGCCAGCAGCTTGTTATCAGGGGACAATGAAAAACTGTTTTTT	NA	NA	TRBJ1-4	TRBV5-6
CASSSPGRGVGYTF	TGTGCCAGCAGCTCGCCCGGCAGGGGGGTAGGCTACACCTTC	TRBD1	NA	TRBJ1-2	TRBV7-2
CSASPYRGQASYSNQPQHF	TGCAGTGCTAGTCCTTACAGGGGGCAAGCTTCGTATAGCAATCAGCCCCAGCATTTT	TRBD1	NA	TRBJ1-5	TRBV20-1
CASSPQSYQETQYF	TGTGCCAGCTCACCACAATCGTACCAAGAGACCCAGTACTTC	NA	NA	TRBJ2-5	TRBV18
CASKYNRQGRGTGELFF	TGTGCCAGCAAATATAACAGACAGGGTCGTGGCACCGGGGAGCTGTTTTTT	TRBD1	NA	TRBJ2-2	TRBV2
CASSFDIVNYGYTF	TGTGCCAGCAGCTTCGACATCGTTAACTATGGCTACACCTTC	NA	few	TRBJ1-2	TRBV5-5
CASSFRGAANQPQHF	TGTGCCAGCAGCTTTCGGGGGGCGGCGAATCAGCCCCAGCATTTT	NA	NA	TRBJ1-5	TRBV7-2
CASSRLAYNEQFF	TGTGCCAGCAGCCGACTAGCGTATAATGAGCAGTTCTTC	TRBD2	NA	TRBJ2-1	TRBV5-4
CASSDLAPIHNSPLHF	TGTGCCAGCAGCGATCTGGCTCCCATTCATAATTCACCCCTCCACTTT	NA	few	TRBJ1-6	TRBV3-1/TRBV3-2
CASSQETRGYEKLFF	TGCGCCAGCAGCCAAGAGACAAGGGGGTATGAAAAACTGTTTTTT	NA	NA	TRBJ1-4	TRBV4-3
CASSISGGALETQYF	TGTGCCAGCAGTATAAGCGGGGGGGCCTTAGAGACCCAGTACTTC	TRBD2	NA	TRBJ2-5	TRBV3-1/TRBV3-2
CASSPTTTVYGYTF	TGTGCCAGCAGCCCAACGACGACAGTCTATGGCTACACCTTC	NA	NA	TRBJ1-2	TRBV9
CASSQTGNTEAFF	TGCGCCAGCAGCCAAACAGGGAACACTGAAGCTTTCTTT	NA	NA	TRBJ1-1	TRBV4-3
CAARTLAGAAYEQYF	TGTGCCGCCAGAACCTTAGCGGGGGCCGCCTACGAGCAGTACTTC	TRBD2	NA	TRBJ2-7	TRBV10-3
CASSATGGTEAFF	TGTGCCAGCAGTGCAACAGGGGGCACTGAAGCTTTCTTT	TRBD1	NA	TRBJ1-1	TRBV25-1
CASSDPPRQYTGELFF	TGTGCCAGCAGCGACCCCCCCCGTCAGTACACCGGGGAGCTGTTTTTT	NA	NA	TRBJ2-2	TRBV9
CASSFRGYEQFF	TGTGCCAGCAGCTTTAGGGGTTATGAGCAGTTCTTC	NA	NA	TRBJ2-1	TRBV13
CASDSQGLSWANVLTF	TGTGCCAGCGACAGCCAGGGTCTCTCTTGGGCCAACGTCCTGACTTTC	NA	NA	TRBJ2-6	TRBV2
CASSLYLGQGEGYTF	TGCGCCAGCAGCCTCTACTTGGGACAGGGGGAAGGCTACACCTTC	TRBD1	NA	TRBJ1-2	TRBV4-3
CASSLDRETNYGYTF	TGCGCCAGCAGCTTGGACAGGGAGACTAACTATGGCTACACCTTC	NA	NA	TRBJ1-2	TRBV5-1
CASSPDRNYGYTF	TGTGCCAGCAGCCCGGACAGGAACTATGGCTACACCTTC	TRBD1	few	TRBJ1-2	TRBV7-2
CASSLESSNYGYTF	TGTGCCAGCAGCTTAGAATCCAGTAACTATGGCTACACCTTC	NA	few	TRBJ1-2	TRBV11-2
CASSYRDRGDGYTF	TGTGCCAGCAGTTACCGGGACAGGGGTGATGGCTACACCTTC	TRBD1	NA	TRBJ1-2	TRBV6-5
CASSSGLAEETQYF	TGTGCCAGCAGCTCCGGACTAGCGGAAGAGACCCAGTACTTC	TRBD2	NA	TRBJ2-5	TRBV11-3
CASSQGRGALTF	TGCGCCAGCAGCCAAGGTCGGGGTGCCCTCACCTTC	NA	NA	TRBJ1-2	TRBV4-3
CASRKGGNTGELFF	TGTGCCAGCAGGAAAGGGGGGAACACCGGGGAGCTGTTTTTT	NA	NA	TRBJ2-2	TRBV7-2
CASSPPRRGSYNEQFF	TGTGCCAGCTCACCACCTCGGCGGGGCTCCTACAATGAGCAGTTCTTC	NA	NA	TRBJ2-1	TRBV18
CASSSSTLVHEQFF	TGTGCCAGCAGCTCCTCTACTTTAGTACATGAGCAGTTCTTC	NA	few	TRBJ2-1	TRBV11-2
CASSLNPRTSSNEQFF	TGTGCCAGCAGCTTAAACCCTAGGACTAGCTCCAATGAGCAGTTCTTC	TRBD2	NA	TRBJ2-1	TRBV11-1
CASSSTLIQGFGGTYGYTF	TGTGCCAGCAGCTCAACATTAATACAGGGTTTTGGGGGAACCTATGGCTACACCTTC	NA	NA	TRBJ1-2	TRBV11-3
CASKVRQGTIYGYTF	TGTGCCAGCAAAGTTCGACAGGGTACAATCTATGGCTACACCTTC	TRBD1	NA	TRBJ1-2	TRBV27
CASSLGGGNSPLHF	TGTGCCAGCAGCTTAGGGGGGGGTAATTCACCCCTCCACTTT	NA	NA	TRBJ1-6	TRBV7-2
CASSDSRYSPLHF	TGTGCCAGCAGTGACTCGCGGTATTCACCCCTCCACTTT	NA	NA	TRBJ1-6	TRBV6-4
CASSPAGYTGANVLTF	TGTGCCAGCAGCCCCGCAGGGTATACTGGGGCCAACGTCCTGACTTTC	NA	once	TRBJ2-6	TRBV7-9
CASSLLSGVGTEAFF	TGTGCCAGCAGCTTACTTTCCGGAGTAGGCACTGAAGCTTTCTTT	NA	NA	TRBJ1-1	TRBV11-2
CASSFRTGSYNEQFF	TGTGCCAGCAGCTTTCGGACAGGGTCCTACAATGAGCAGTTCTTC	TRBD1	NA	TRBJ2-1	TRBV7-8
CASSLERNNEQFF	TGTGCCAGCAGCTTAGAGAGAAACAATGAGCAGTTCTTC	NA	NA	TRBJ2-1	TRBV13
CASSQVPLAGGADTQYF	TGTGCCAGCAGCCAAGTGCCGCTAGCGGGGGGGGCAGATACGCAGTATTTT	TRBD2	NA	TRBJ2-3	TRBV3-1/TRBV3-2
CASSLSPQDRYSPLHF	TGTGCCAGCAGCTTATCCCCGCAGGACAGATATTCACCCCTCCACTTT	NA	few	TRBJ1-6	TRBV11-2
CASSRGQGRDEAFF	TGCGCCAGCAGCCGGGGACAGGGACGGGATGAAGCTTTCTTT	TRBD1	NA	TRBJ1-1	TRBV5-1
CASRKTDSYEQYF	TGTGCCAGCAGAAAGACAGATTCCTACGAGCAGTACTTC	NA	NA	TRBJ2-7	TRBV12-3/TRBV12-4
CASSHISGANVLTF	TGTGCCAGCAGCCACATTTCTGGGGCCAACGTCCTGACTTTC	NA	once	TRBJ2-6	TRBV7-2
CASSQGLTGGAYGYTF	TGTGCCAGCAGCCAAGGATTGACAGGGGGGGCCTATGGCTACACCTTC	TRBD1	NA	TRBJ1-2	TRBV3-1/TRBV3-2
CASSIYVGGQPQHF	TGTGCCAGTAGTATATACGTCGGGGGTCAGCCCCAGCATTTT	NA	NA	TRBJ1-5	TRBV19
CASSWASTDRSYGYTF	TGTGCCAGCAGCTGGGCTTCGACAGATAGGTCTTATGGCTACACCTTC	NA	NA	TRBJ1-2	TRBV7-9
CASTLGQRAYEQYF	TGTGCCAGTACTTTGGGACAGAGAGCCTACGAGCAGTACTTC	TRBD1	NA	TRBJ2-7	TRBV2
CASSYPFGQLGNGYTF	TGTGCCAGCAGTTACCCCTTCGGACAGCTTGGTAATGGCTACACCTTC	NA	NA	TRBJ1-2	TRBV6-2/TRBV6-3
CASSYSQGSGYNEQFF	TGTGCCAGCAGTTACTCGCAGGGATCAGGCTACAATGAGCAGTTCTTC	NA	NA	TRBJ2-1	TRBV6-2/TRBV6-3
CASSVYRGNTEAFF	TGTGCCAGCTCGGTCTACAGGGGGAACACTGAAGCTTTCTTT	TRBD1	few	TRBJ1-1	TRBV2
CASSQDGRVRNYGYTF	TGCGCCAGCAGCCAAGATGGCAGGGTGCGTAACTATGGCTACACCTTC	NA	NA	TRBJ1-2	TRBV4-3
CASSLISQSSNGVSELFF	TGTGCCAGCAGCTTGATTTCCCAGTCCAGCAATGGAGTGAGCGAGCTGTTTTTT	NA	NA	TRBJ2-2	TRBV5-6
CASSEGRPTAVRGYTF	TGTGCCAGCAGTGAAGGTCGCCCGACCGCGGTGCGTGGCTACACCTTC	NA	NA	TRBJ1-2	TRBV6-1
CASSRRTAYNEQFF	TGTGCCAGCAGCCGCCGGACAGCGTACAATGAGCAGTTCTTC	NA	NA	TRBJ2-1	TRBV3-1/TRBV3-2
CASRRQGEAKNIQYF	TGTGCCAGTCGTAGACAGGGCGAAGCCAAAAACATTCAGTACTTC	TRBD1	NA	TRBJ2-4	TRBV19
CASSFWQGNTEAFF	TGTGCCAGCAGCTTTTGGCAGGGGAACACTGAAGCTTTCTTT	NA	NA	TRBJ1-1	TRBV7-9